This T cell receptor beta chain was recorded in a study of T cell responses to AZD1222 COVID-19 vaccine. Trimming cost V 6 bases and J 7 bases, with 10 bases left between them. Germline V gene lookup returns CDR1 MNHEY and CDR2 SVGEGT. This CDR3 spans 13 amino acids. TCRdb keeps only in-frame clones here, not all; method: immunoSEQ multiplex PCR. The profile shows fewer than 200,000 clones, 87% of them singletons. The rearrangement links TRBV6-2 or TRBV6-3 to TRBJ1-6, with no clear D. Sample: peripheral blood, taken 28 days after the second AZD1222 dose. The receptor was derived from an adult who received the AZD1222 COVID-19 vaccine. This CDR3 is CASSQKGNSPLHF. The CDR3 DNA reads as TGTGCCAGCAGCCAGAAAGGGAATTCACCCCTCCACTTT.